This T cell receptor beta chain was recovered during a study of blood T cell repertoires in COVID-19. The wider study: Both acute and convalescent COVID-19 samples were obtained from the United States, Italy and Spain. T cells, B-cell-depleted T cells, or PBMCs supplied cDNA or gDNA.

Per the study methods: Reference gene primer amplification in the assay estimated nucleated cell counts. Method: immunoSEQ multiplex PCR; TCRdb's copy keeps in-frame clones and lacks some. Clone size and the V and J calls come from that table; the DNA yielded D and trimming. Of 400,000 to 500,000 clones in the sample, 80% to 90% are singletons; the top ten hold over 1.3%. The sequence was obtained from a woman aged 30 to 39 with active or convalescent COVID-19. The sample comprised peripheral blood.

The CDR3 DNA follows: TGTGCCAGCAGCTTAGGACAGGGCCTTGACACTGAAGCTTTCTTT. This sequence encodes CASSLGQGLDTEAFF. V and J are TRBV11-2 and TRBJ1-1, with 7 bases fitting TRBD1. The CDR3 runs to 15 residues. Trimming cost V 1 base and J 3 bases; bases outside gene matches: 5. Germline lookup yields CDR1 SGHAT and CDR2 FQNNGV.